A single sample gave rise to the 17 T cell receptor beta chains below, sequenced in a study of shared clonotypes between healthy human individuals. Assay: immunoSEQ multiplex PCR; the TCRdb copy retains only in-frame clones and omits some. The table records about 2.3 million clones, around 92% of them present only once. Sequenced sample: naive CD4+ T cells from PBMCs. Subset of the sample: CD45RA+ positively selected. The receptors here all came from a man aged 18-30 years in good health. Some clones in this sample may be carry-over from other donors' samples.

This clone was recorded a few times. The chain carries TRBV4-1 and TRBJ1-1; D gene ambiguous. The V gene lost 4 bases and the J gene lost 0 bases, with 18 bases spanning the gap. The CDR3 spans 17 residues. Germline values: CDR1 MGHRA, CDR2 YSYEKL. The chain's CDR3 is CASSRKSRASMNTEAFF. In DNA, the CDR3 is TGCGCCAGCAGCCGAAAAAGCCGCGCCAGTATGAACACTGAAGCTTTCTTT.

This chain joins TRBV5-4 and TRBJ1-1; D unresolved. The CDR3 is made up of 16 amino acids. Deletions cut 0 bases from V and 3 bases from J, with 15 bases between. Germline V gives CDR1 SGHNT, CDR2 YYREEE (reference sequence). The CDR3 DNA reads as TGTGCCAGCAGCTTGGGGTCGCGGGGTTCGGACACTGAAGCTTTCTTT. It codes for CASSLGSRGSDTEAFF.

This clone occurred once. The sample contains more than one DNA sequence encoding this CDR3. The chain employs TRBV18 and TRBJ2-5, with D hard to call. Germline CDR1 KGHSH, CDR2 LQKENI. V lost 3 bases and J 2 bases, leaving 7 bases between the germline ends. The CDR3 sequence is 13 residues long. CDR3 nucleotides: TGTGCCAGCTCACCTGGGTCGCAAGAGACCCAGTACTTC. Translation gives CASSPGSQETQYF.

The chain uses TRBV5-4 and TRBJ2-7, with 7 positions matching TRBD2. The CDR3 sequence is 12 residues long. CDR1 and CDR2 from the germline V gene are SGHNT and YYREEE (reference sequence). V dropped 4 bases and J dropped 9; count of bases not matched to a gene: 7. This CDR3 reads CASSIQTSRQYF. CDR3 in DNA: TGTGCCAGCAGCATACAGACTAGCCGGCAGTACTTC.

This clone appeared a single time. The CDR3 DNA follows: TGTGCCAGCAGTGGGAATTCGGAGTACAATGAGCAGTTCTTC. Protein sequence: CASSGNSEYNEQFF. V gene TRBV6-4 combines with J gene TRBJ2-1; no clear D gene. Germline V gene sequence: CDR1 MRHNA, CDR2 SNTAGT. Deletions cut 4 bases from V and 4 bases from J, with 11 bases between. CDR3 length equals 14 residues.

The chain carries TRBV7-9 and TRBJ1-2; D unresolved. V was cut by 2 bases and J by 6 bases, with 10 bases left in between. This CDR3 spans 13 amino acids. From germline, CDR1 is SEHNR and CDR2 FQNEAQ (reference sequence). CDR3 protein: CASSLMGLDGYTF. For the CDR3, the DNA is TGTGCCAGCAGCTTAATGGGGTTAGATGGCTACACCTTC.

The chain has TRBV5-1 and TRBJ2-1, with D unclear. Trimming pared 5 bases from V and 7 bases from J, leaving 13 bases between. CDR3 length: 13 amino acids. The germline V gene encodes CDR1 SGHRS and CDR2 YFSETQ. Here the CDR3 reads CASSSEGRNEQFF. As DNA, the CDR3 is TGCGCCAGCAGTTCCGAAGGTAGGAATGAGCAGTTCTTC.

This clone was detected only once. The chain uses TRBV5-1 and TRBJ2-1, with TRBD2 matching 10 bases. CDR1 is SGHRS, CDR2 YFSETQ, per germline. The J segment lost 5 bases and the V segment lost 4 bases, leaving 9 bases of the junction unmatched. The CDR3 sequence is 16 residues long. DNA for the CDR3: TGCGCCAGCAGCCTCCCGACTAGCGGGCTTGACAATGAGCAGTTCTTC. Translated: CASSLPTSGLDNEQFF.

V usage is TRBV9 and J usage is TRBJ2-4; D is unresolved. Trimming cost V 1 base and J 0 bases, with 5 bases left between them. The CDR3 contains 14 residues. The germline V gene has CDR1 SGDLS and CDR2 YYNGEE. CDR3 DNA sequence: TGTGCCAGCAGCGTAAATGTAGCCAAAAACATTCAGTACTTC. This codes for CASSVNVAKNIQYF.

The chain links TRBV5-1 to TRBJ1-4, with D possibly being TRBD1 (5 bases). The length of the CDR3 is 16 residues. Germline CDR1 SGHRS, CDR2 YFSETQ. V was shortened by 3 bases and J by 0 bases, with 12 bases between the two germline ends. The CDR3 loop reads CASSSRDGATNEKLFF. CDR3 bases: TGCGCCAGCAGCTCTAGGGACGGTGCAACTAATGAAAAACTGTTTTTT.

The chain links TRBV9 to TRBJ1-3; possible D gene TRBD1, 6 bases. Germline V gene sequence: CDR1 SGDLS, CDR2 YYNGEE. The CDR3 length is 16 residues. V gave up 0 bases and J gave up 3 bases, with 13 bases separating them. The CDR3 spells CASSVAPGADGNTIYF. For the CDR3, the DNA is TGTGCCAGCAGCGTAGCTCCAGGGGCCGATGGAAACACCATATATTTT. Drawing the rest from reference TRBV9 and TRBJ1-3, the complete variable domain is DSGVTQTPKHLITATGQRVTLRCSPRSGDLSVYWYQQSLDQGLQFLIQYYNGEERAKGNILERFSAQQFPDLHSELNLSSLELGDSALYFCASSVAPGADGNTIYFGEGSWLTVV.

The chain employs TRBV11-3 and TRBJ2-1; D gene ambiguous. The CDR3 extends over 15 amino acids. Germline V gene sequence: CDR1 SGHNT, CDR2 YENEEA. The V gene lost 1 base and the J gene lost 4 bases, with 11 bases spanning the gap. DNA of the CDR3: TGTGCCAGCAGCTTAGGCCGTGTTGGGTACAATGAGCAGTTCTTC. It translates to CASSLGRVGYNEQFF. Combining the CDR3 with reference TRBV11-3 and TRBJ2-1 gives the whole variable domain EAGVVQSPRYKIIEKKQPVAFWCNPISGHNTLYWYLQNLGQGPELLIRYENEEAVDDSQLPKDRFSAERLKGVDSTLKIQPAELGDSAVYLCASSLGRVGYNEQFFGPGTRLTVL.

CDR3 in amino acids: CSAPIYGYTF. DNA of the CDR3: TGCAGTGCCCCCATTTATGGCTACACCTTC. The V gene is TRBV20-1, the J gene TRBJ1-2; D remains ambiguous. The length of the CDR3 is 10 residues. Trimming removed 6 bases from V and 5 bases from J, with 7 bases in between. CDR1 is DFQATT and CDR2 is SNEGSKA in the germline V gene (reference sequence).

CDR3 in DNA: TGTGCCAGCAGATCTGGACAGGGGGCATACAATGAGCAGTTCTTC. Translated, it gives CASRSGQGAYNEQFF. V and J are TRBV27 and TRBJ2-1; TRBD1 agrees at 11 bases. CDR3 length: 15 amino acids. Germline V gives CDR1 MNHEY, CDR2 SMNVEV (reference sequence). V shed 6 bases, J shed 4 bases, and the junction held 5 bases outside the gene matches.

This rearrangement joins TRBV28 to TRBJ2-1; perhaps TRBD1 as D (6 bases). This CDR3 has 13 residues. V gave up 6 bases and J gave up 7 bases, with 13 bases separating them. CDR1 and CDR2 (germline): MDHEN, SYDVKM. DNA of the CDR3: TGTGCCAGCAGCCCGGGGACACGAAATGAGCAGTTCTTC. Its protein is CASSPGTRNEQFF.

The V and J genes are TRBV5-1 and TRBJ2-7, with 7 bases matching TRBD1. Germline V gene sequence: CDR1 SGHRS, CDR2 YFSETQ. With 2 bases clipped from V and 2 bases from J, the junction kept 7 bases outside the gene matches. This CDR3 comprises 15 residues. The CDR3 region has the DNA TGCGCCAGCAGCTTTTCGGGGACAGCAACCTACGAGCAGTACTTC. Protein: CASSFSGTATYEQYF.

The V and J genes are TRBV5-4 and TRBJ2-7; D gene ambiguous. Germline CDR1 and CDR2: SGHNT and YYREEE (reference sequence). This CDR3 has 14 amino acids. Trimming stripped 2 bases from V and 2 bases from J, with 11 bases between. The CDR3 bases are TGTGCCAGCAGCTTCGGTTCTAGAGCCTACGAGCAGTACTTC. Its translation is CASSFGSRAYEQYF.